The 9 T cell receptor beta chains given below trace back to one sample, sequenced in a study of cytomegalovirus exposure and HLA in healthy donors. The primer mix had 60 Vbeta and 13 Jbeta primers. Some clones are missing from TCRdb's copy, which holds only in-frame ones; the method was immunoSEQ multiplex PCR. The listing records around 33,000 clones. Sequenced: PBMCs. The receptors shown here come from a middle-aged man in good health and CMV-seronegative.

The chain employs TRBV30 and TRBJ1-2; D may be TRBD1 (6 bases). The germline gives CDR1 GTSNPN, CDR2 SVGIG (reference sequence). The CDR3 has 11 amino acids. Trimming stripped 2 bases from V and 14 bases from J, with 15 bases between. Written as DNA, the CDR3 is TGTGCCTGGAGTCAAAACTACGACAGGACCTTC. Translating gives CAWSQNYDRTF.

The chain recombines TRBV19 with TRBJ2-3, with 8 positions matching TRBD2. The germline gives CDR1 LNHDA, CDR2 SQIVND (reference sequence). The CDR3 has 16 residues. Trimming removed 3 bases from V and 1 base from J; junction bases left unmatched: 6. The CDR3 DNA reads as TGTGCCAGTAGTATCCTTAGCGGGACACGCACAGATACGCAGTATTTT. This gives the protein CASSILSGTRTDTQYF.

The CDR3 is CASSIGAGWYEQFF. The CDR3 nucleotides are TGTGCCAGTAGTATAGGCGCGGGCTGGTATGAGCAGTTCTTC. The chain couples TRBV19 to TRBJ2-1, with a weak D call TRBD2 (5 bases). Germline-derived CDR1 and CDR2 are LNHDA and SQIVND (reference sequence). Trimming stripped 1 base from V and 8 bases from J, with 12 bases between. The length of the CDR3 is 14 residues.

V usage is TRBV7-8 and J usage is TRBJ1-2; possible D gene TRBD1, 6 bases. The V gene's germline CDR1 is SGHVS and CDR2 FQNEAQ. V was cut by 5 bases and J by 4 bases, with 14 bases left in between. This CDR3 has 14 amino acids. The DNA of the CDR3 is TGTGCCAGCAGCGCACAGGGAGAAGTCTATGGCTACACCTTC. Its translation: CASSAQGEVYGYTF.

V and J are TRBV25-1 and TRBJ2-1; D is unresolved. Deletions cut 6 bases from V and 7 bases from J, with 13 bases between. Germline loops: CDR1 MGHDK, CDR2 SYGVNS. There are 13 residues in the CDR3. The DNA of the CDR3 is TGTGCCAGCAGCCCCAGATGGAGAAATGAGCAGTTCTTC. It encodes CASSPRWRNEQFF.

About this clone itself: At one of its ends the junction is not consistent with the germline gene, which may arise from a read error. The chain is built from TRBV28 and TRBJ1-1, with a possible D match to TRBD1 (5 bases). Germline lookup yields CDR1 MDHEN and CDR2 SYDVKM. CDR3 size: 14 residues. The CDR3 bases are TGTGCCAGCAGTCCCCCCGGGGGTGGCACTGAAGATTTCTTT. Translation gives CASSPPGGGTEDFF.

This chain connects TRBV7-2 to TRBJ1-1; TRBD1 is a possible D gene (5 bases). V shed 0 bases and J shed 9 bases, with 14 bases lying between them. CDR1 SGHTA and CDR2 FQGNSA come from the germline V gene. This CDR3 contains 14 residues. For the CDR3, the DNA is TGTGCCAGCAGCTTAGCGAGAGAACAGGCCCAAGCTTTCTTT. Its protein product is CASSLAREQAQAFF.

V is TRBV18 and J is TRBJ1-4, with 8 positions matching TRBD1. Germline V lookup: CDR1 KGHSH, CDR2 LQKENI. V lost 6 bases and J lost 8; bases outside the gene matches: 11. The CDR3 loop spans 15 amino acids. The CDR3 spells CASSLTGDAGEKLFF. In DNA form, the CDR3 reads TGTGCCAGCTCCCTGACAGGGGATGCAGGCGAAAAACTGTTTTTT.

The V gene is TRBV5-1, the J gene TRBJ2-7; possibly TRBD2 for D (6 bases). The germline V gene encodes CDR1 SGHRS and CDR2 YFSETQ. CDR3 length: 13 residues. V dropped 4 bases and J dropped 5 bases, with 13 bases sitting between them. CDR3 nucleotides: TGCGCCAGCAGCGGGACGGGCGGGGACGAGCAGTACTTC. It translates to CASSGTGGDEQYF.